This paragraph reports one T cell receptor (beta chain). The data were produced by immunoSEQ multiplex PCR, yet TCRdb's version contains in-frame clones alone and is incomplete. The sample records a few hundred thousand clones, more than 80% being singletons. The data belong to a study of blood T cell repertoires in COVID-19. Study overall: From T cells, B-cell-depleted T cells, or PBMCs came the material, which was cDNA or gDNA.

The V gene's germline CDR1 is LGHNA and CDR2 YSLEER. This CDR3 spans 16 amino acids. V was shortened by 4 bases and J by 3 bases, with 15 bases between the two germline ends. The genes are TRBV4-3 and TRBJ2-2, with TRBD1 as a possible D gene (6 bases). Sequences were obtained from peripheral blood. This receptor was obtained from a woman aged 30 to 39 with COVID-19, enrolled during active disease. CDR3 loop: CASSRVPQGHTGELFF. DNA for the CDR3: TGCGCCAGCAGCCGCGTACCACAGGGCCACACCGGGGAGCTGTTTTTT.